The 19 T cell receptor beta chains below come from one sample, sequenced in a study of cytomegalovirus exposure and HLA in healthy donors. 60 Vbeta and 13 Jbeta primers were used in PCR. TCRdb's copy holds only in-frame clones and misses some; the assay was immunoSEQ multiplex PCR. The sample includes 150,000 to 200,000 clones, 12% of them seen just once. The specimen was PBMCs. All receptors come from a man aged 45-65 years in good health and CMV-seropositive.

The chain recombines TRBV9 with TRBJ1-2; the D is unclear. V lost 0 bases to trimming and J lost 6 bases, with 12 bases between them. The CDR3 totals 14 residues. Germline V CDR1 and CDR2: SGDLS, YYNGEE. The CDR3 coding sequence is TGTGCCAGCAGCGTAGGGCCGGGGATCGATGGCTACACCTTC. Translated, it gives CASSVGPGIDGYTF.

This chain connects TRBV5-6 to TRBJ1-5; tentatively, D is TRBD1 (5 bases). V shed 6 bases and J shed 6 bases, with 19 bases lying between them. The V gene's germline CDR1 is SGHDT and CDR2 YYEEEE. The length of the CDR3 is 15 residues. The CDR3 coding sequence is TGTGCCAGCACGGTCGGCGCGGGGCAAGTTCAGCCCCAGCATTTT. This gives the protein CASTVGAGQVQPQHF.

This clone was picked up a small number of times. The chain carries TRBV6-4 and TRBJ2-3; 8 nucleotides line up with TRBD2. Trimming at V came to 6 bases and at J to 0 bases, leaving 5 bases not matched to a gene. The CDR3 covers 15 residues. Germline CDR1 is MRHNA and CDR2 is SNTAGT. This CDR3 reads CASSPRGGSTDTQYF. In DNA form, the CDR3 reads TGTGCCAGCAGCCCCCGGGGGGGAAGCACAGATACGCAGTATTTT.

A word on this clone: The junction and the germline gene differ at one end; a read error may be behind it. CDR3 sequence (DNA): TGTGCCAGCAAGGATCGAGCGGGGAACACCGGGGAGCTGCTTTTT. It encodes CASKDRAGNTGELLF. This chain joins TRBV2 and TRBJ2-2, with 7 bases lining up with TRBD2. This CDR3 comprises 15 residues. Germline V gives CDR1 SNHLY, CDR2 FYNNEI.

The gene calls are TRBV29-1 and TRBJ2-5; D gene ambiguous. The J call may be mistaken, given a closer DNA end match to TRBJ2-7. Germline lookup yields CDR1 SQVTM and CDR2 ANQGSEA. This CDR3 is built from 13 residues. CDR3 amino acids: CSVWLRNSYEQYF. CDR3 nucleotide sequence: TGCAGCGTTTGGTTACGAAACTCCTACGAGCAGTACTTC.

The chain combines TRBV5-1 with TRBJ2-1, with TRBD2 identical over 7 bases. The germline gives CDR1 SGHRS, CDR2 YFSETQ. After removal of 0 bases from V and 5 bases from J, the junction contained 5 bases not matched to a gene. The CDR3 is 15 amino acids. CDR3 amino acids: CASSLASGTNNEQFF. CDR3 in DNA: TGCGCCAGCAGCTTGGCTAGCGGAACGAACAATGAGCAGTTCTTC. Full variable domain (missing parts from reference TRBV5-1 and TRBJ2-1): KAGVTQTPRYLIKTRGQQVTLSCSPISGHRSVSWYQQTPGQGLQFLFEYFSETQRNKGNFPGRFSGRQFSNSRSEMNVSTLELGDSALYLCASSLASGTNNEQFFGPGTRLTVL.

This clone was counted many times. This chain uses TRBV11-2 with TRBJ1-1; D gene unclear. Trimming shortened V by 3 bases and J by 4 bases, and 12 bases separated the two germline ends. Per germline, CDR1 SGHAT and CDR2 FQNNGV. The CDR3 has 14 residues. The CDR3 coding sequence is TGTGCCAGCAGCTTTACAGAATTGGGCACTGAAGCTTTCTTT. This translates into CASSFTELGTEAFF.

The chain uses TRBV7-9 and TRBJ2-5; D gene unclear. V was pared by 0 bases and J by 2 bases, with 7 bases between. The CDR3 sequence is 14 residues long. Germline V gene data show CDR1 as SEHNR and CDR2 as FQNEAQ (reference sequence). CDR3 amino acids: CASSLATVQETQYF. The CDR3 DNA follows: TGTGCCAGCAGCTTAGCCACAGTTCAAGAGACCCAGTACTTC. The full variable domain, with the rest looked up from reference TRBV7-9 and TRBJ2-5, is DTGVSQNPRHKITKRGQNVTFRCDPISEHNRLYWYRQTLGQGPEFLTYFQNEAQLEKSRLLSDRFSAERPKGSFSTLEIQRTEQGDSAMYLCASSLATVQETQYFGPGTRLLVL.

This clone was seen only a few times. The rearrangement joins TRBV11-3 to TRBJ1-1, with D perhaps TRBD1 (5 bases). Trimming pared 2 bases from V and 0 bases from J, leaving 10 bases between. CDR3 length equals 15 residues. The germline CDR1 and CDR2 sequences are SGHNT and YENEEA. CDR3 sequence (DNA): TGTGCCAGCAGCTTACGGGGGAATCTGAACACTGAAGCTTTCTTT. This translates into CASSLRGNLNTEAFF.

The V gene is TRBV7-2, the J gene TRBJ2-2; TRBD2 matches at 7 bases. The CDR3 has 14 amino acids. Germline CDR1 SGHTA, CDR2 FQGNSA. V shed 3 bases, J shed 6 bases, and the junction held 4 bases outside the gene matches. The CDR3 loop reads CASSLSAGSGELFF. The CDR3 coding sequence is TGTGCCAGCAGCTTGTCAGCGGGGTCCGGGGAGCTGTTTTTT.

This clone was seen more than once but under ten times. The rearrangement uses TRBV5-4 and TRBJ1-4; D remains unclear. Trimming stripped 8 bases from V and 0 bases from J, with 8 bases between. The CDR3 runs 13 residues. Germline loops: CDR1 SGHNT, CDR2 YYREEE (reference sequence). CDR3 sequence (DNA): TGTGCCAGTAGCGTCTCAACTAATGAAAAACTGTTTTTT. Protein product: CASSVSTNEKLFF.

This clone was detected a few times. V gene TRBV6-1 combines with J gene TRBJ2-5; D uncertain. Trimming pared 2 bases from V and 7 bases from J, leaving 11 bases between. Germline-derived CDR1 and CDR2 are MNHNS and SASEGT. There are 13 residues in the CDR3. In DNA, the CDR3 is TGTGCCAGCAGTGAAAGGTATCGAGGGACCCAGTACTTC. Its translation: CASSERYRGTQYF.

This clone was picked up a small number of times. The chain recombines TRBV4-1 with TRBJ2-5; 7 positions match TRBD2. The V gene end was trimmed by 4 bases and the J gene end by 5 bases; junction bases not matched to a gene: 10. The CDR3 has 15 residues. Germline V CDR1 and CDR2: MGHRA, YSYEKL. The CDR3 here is CASSLEEAGRETQYF. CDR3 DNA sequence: TGCGCCAGCAGCCTCGAGGAAGCGGGGAGGGAGACCCAGTACTTC.

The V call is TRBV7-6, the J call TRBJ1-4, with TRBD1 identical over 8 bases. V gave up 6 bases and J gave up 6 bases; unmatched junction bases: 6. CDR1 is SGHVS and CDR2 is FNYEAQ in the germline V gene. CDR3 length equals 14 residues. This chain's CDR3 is CASSFRGQDEKLFF. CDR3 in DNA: TGTGCCAGCAGTTTCAGGGGGCAAGATGAAAAACTGTTTTTT.

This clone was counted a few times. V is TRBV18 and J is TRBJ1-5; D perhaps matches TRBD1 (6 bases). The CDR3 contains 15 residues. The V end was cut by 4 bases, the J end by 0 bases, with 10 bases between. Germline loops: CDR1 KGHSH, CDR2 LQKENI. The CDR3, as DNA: TGTGCCAGCTCACGCCAGGGACATAGCAATCAGCCCCAGCATTTT. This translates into CASSRQGHSNQPQHF.

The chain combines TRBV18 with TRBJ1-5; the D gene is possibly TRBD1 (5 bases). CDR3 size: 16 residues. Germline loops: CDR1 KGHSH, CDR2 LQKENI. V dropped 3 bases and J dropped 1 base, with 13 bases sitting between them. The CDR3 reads CASSPRRVKSNQPQHF. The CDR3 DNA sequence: TGTGCCAGCTCACCGCGCAGGGTTAAAAGCAATCAGCCCCAGCATTTT.

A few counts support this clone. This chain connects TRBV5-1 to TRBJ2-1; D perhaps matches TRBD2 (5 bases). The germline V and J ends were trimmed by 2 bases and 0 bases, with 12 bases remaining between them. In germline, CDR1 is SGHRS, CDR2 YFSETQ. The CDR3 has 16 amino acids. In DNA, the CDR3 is TGCGCCAGCAGCTTAACCGAGGGAAGCTCCTACAATGAGCAGTTCTTC. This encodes CASSLTEGSSYNEQFF.

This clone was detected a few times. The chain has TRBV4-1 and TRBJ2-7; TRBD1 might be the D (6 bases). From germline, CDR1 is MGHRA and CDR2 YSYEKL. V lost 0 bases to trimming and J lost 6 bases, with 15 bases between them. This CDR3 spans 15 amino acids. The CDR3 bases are TGCGCCAGCAGCCAAGATGAGGGGGTCCGGCGCGAGCAGTACTTC. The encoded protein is CASSQDEGVRREQYF.

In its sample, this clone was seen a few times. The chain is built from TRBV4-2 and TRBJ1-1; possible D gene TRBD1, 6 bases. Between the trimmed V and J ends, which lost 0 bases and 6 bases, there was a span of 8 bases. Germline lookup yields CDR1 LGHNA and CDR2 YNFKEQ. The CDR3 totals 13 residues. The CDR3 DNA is TGTGCCAGCAGCCAAGACCGGACAGCTGAAGCTTTCTTT. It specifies CASSQDRTAEAFF.